Listed below are T cell receptor beta chains from one sample, sequenced in a study of blood T cell repertoires in COVID-19. The data were produced by immunoSEQ multiplex PCR, yet TCRdb's version contains in-frame clones alone and is incomplete. The sample includes tens of thousands of clones, roughly 80% of them seen just once. Material for sequencing was peripheral blood. These receptor sequences come from a woman in her 70s with acute or convalescent COVID-19. Both conserved end residues are part of each CDR3. A D gene is named only where the DNA matches it firmly. Clone size appears in some rows only: once, few, many, or a class for an expanded clone.

j_call: TRBJ2-1; v_call: TRBV24-1; d_call: .; clone_size: .; cdr3_nt: TGTGCCACCAGTGATGGAGGGACCCCTCAACAGTTCTTC; cdr3_aa: CATSDGGTPQQFF
j_call: TRBJ1-1; v_call: TRBV27; d_call: TRBD1; clone_size: once; cdr3_nt: TGTGCCAGCAGTTCGACAGGGAGGAACACTGAAGCTTTCTTT; cdr3_aa: CASSSTGRNTEAFF
j_call: TRBJ1-2; v_call: TRBV13; d_call: .; clone_size: .; cdr3_nt: TGTGCCAGCAGCTTATCGGGGGGCTACACCTTC; cdr3_aa: CASSLSGGYTF
j_call: TRBJ1-1; v_call: TRBV15; d_call: TRBD1; clone_size: once; cdr3_nt: TGTGCCACCAGCAGAGGTTGGACAGGGGTCCCTGGCACTGAAGCTTTCTTT; cdr3_aa: CATSRGWTGVPGTEAFF
j_call: TRBJ1-1; v_call: TRBV27; d_call: .; clone_size: .; cdr3_nt: TGTGCCAGCAGTTTGTTTCTGGGGGCCGGGTGGACTGAAGCTTTCTTT; cdr3_aa: CASSLFLGAGWTEAFF
j_call: TRBJ1-3; v_call: TRBV25-1; d_call: .; clone_size: .; cdr3_nt: TGTGCCAGCAGTGACCCCGGCGAGGGCAAAGGAAACACCATATATTTT; cdr3_aa: CASSDPGEGKGNTIYF
j_call: TRBJ1-6; v_call: TRBV7-2; d_call: TRBD1; clone_size: few; cdr3_nt: TGTGCCAGCAGCTTAGCGGCGGGACAGGGAGAAGGAGCCCTCCACTTT; cdr3_aa: CASSLAAGQGEGALHF
j_call: TRBJ1-2; v_call: TRBV27; d_call: TRBD1; clone_size: few; cdr3_nt: TGTGCCAGCAGATTCACAGGGGTTAACTATGGCTACACCTTC; cdr3_aa: CASRFTGVNYGYTF
j_call: TRBJ1-3; v_call: TRBV4-2; d_call: TRBD1; clone_size: .; cdr3_nt: TGTGCCAGCAGCCATACAGGGGGCTTCGGAAACACCATATATTTT; cdr3_aa: CASSHTGGFGNTIYF
j_call: TRBJ2-7; v_call: TRBV7-3; d_call: TRBD2; clone_size: .; cdr3_nt: TGTGCCAGCAGCTTAGCGGGGGGGCAGTACGAGCAGTACTTC; cdr3_aa: CASSLAGGQYEQYF
j_call: TRBJ1-2; v_call: TRBV7-8; d_call: TRBD1; clone_size: once; cdr3_nt: TGTGCCAGCAGCTCAAGACAGGGTGTTGACTATGGCTACACCTTC; cdr3_aa: CASSSRQGVDYGYTF
j_call: TRBJ2-3; v_call: TRBV9; d_call: TRBD2; clone_size: .; cdr3_nt: TGTGCCAGCAGCGTAGTGGCGGGGGAGGCAGATACGCAGTATTTT; cdr3_aa: CASSVVAGEADTQYF
j_call: TRBJ2-5; v_call: TRBV28; d_call: .; clone_size: .; cdr3_nt: TGTGCCAGCAGAGGCGGAGCGGGCGTCGGGCAAGAGACCCAGTACTTC; cdr3_aa: CASRGGAGVGQETQYF
j_call: TRBJ1-1; v_call: TRBV6-1; d_call: TRBD1; clone_size: .; cdr3_nt: TGTGCCAGCAGTGAAACGGCGCCAGGGGGTTCGGATGAAGCTTTCTTT; cdr3_aa: CASSETAPGGSDEAFF
j_call: TRBJ1-1; v_call: TRBV11-3; d_call: .; clone_size: .; cdr3_nt: TGTGCCAGCAGCTTAGCAGGCCAGGGTATTGAGAACACTGAAGCTTTCTTT; cdr3_aa: CASSLAGQGIENTEAFF
j_call: TRBJ2-1; v_call: TRBV3-1/TRBV3-2; d_call: TRBD2; clone_size: .; cdr3_nt: TGTGCCAGCAGCCAACCCGGGACTAGCGGGGGAAATGAGCAGTTCTTC; cdr3_aa: CASSQPGTSGGNEQFF
j_call: TRBJ1-1; v_call: TRBV7-8; d_call: TRBD1; clone_size: few; cdr3_nt: TGTGCCAGCAGCTTGGAGGACAGGAGTTACACTGAAGCTTTCTTT; cdr3_aa: CASSLEDRSYTEAFF
j_call: TRBJ2-2; v_call: TRBV6-6; d_call: TRBD2; clone_size: .; cdr3_nt: TGTGCCAGCAGTTACTACAGCGGGGGGGCTGGCGGGGAGCTGTTTTTT; cdr3_aa: CASSYYSGGAGGELFF
j_call: TRBJ2-5; v_call: TRBV4-1; d_call: .; clone_size: .; cdr3_nt: TGCGCCAGCAGCCCCAGGAAAGAAGGGGGGGCTAGGGAGACCCAGTACTTC; cdr3_aa: CASSPRKEGGARETQYF
j_call: TRBJ1-1; v_call: TRBV5-6; d_call: TRBD1; clone_size: .; cdr3_nt: TGTGCCAGCAGCTCTGGGGACAGGCGAACTGAAGCTTTCTTT; cdr3_aa: CASSSGDRRTEAFF
j_call: TRBJ1-6; v_call: TRBV4-1; d_call: .; clone_size: once; cdr3_nt: TGCGCCAGCAGCCAAGATGATAGCAGGGCTAACTCACCCCTCCACTTT; cdr3_aa: CASSQDDSRANSPLHF
j_call: TRBJ2-7; v_call: TRBV15; d_call: .; clone_size: .; cdr3_nt: TGTGCCACCAGCGCCGGACGGGGAAACTACGAGCAGTACTTC; cdr3_aa: CATSAGRGNYEQYF
j_call: TRBJ2-2; v_call: TRBV9; d_call: .; clone_size: once; cdr3_nt: TGTGCCAGCAGCGTAGGACGGAGGAAGGTAAACACCGGGGAGCTGTTTTTT; cdr3_aa: CASSVGRRKVNTGELFF
j_call: TRBJ1-2; v_call: TRBV5-1; d_call: TRBD1; clone_size: .; cdr3_nt: TGCGCCAGCAGTTCACCGGGACAGGGATATGGCTACACCTTC; cdr3_aa: CASSSPGQGYGYTF
j_call: TRBJ1-1; v_call: TRBV13; d_call: TRBD1; clone_size: few; cdr3_nt: TGTGCCAGCAGCGAATACAGGGGTACTGAAGCTTTCTTT; cdr3_aa: CASSEYRGTEAFF
j_call: TRBJ1-1; v_call: TRBV19; d_call: .; clone_size: .; cdr3_nt: TGTGCCAGCCAGCCCCCAGGGGCCATGAACACTGAAGCTTTCTTT; cdr3_aa: CASQPPGAMNTEAFF
j_call: TRBJ1-4; v_call: TRBV6-5; d_call: .; clone_size: once; cdr3_nt: TGTGCCAGCAGTTCGAGCCACCCTCGGGTGTTAGAAAAACTGTTTTTT; cdr3_aa: CASSSSHPRVLEKLFF
j_call: TRBJ2-7; v_call: TRBV19; d_call: .; clone_size: .; cdr3_nt: TGTGCCAGTAACACAGGGCAGCACGAGCAGTACTTC; cdr3_aa: CASNTGQHEQYF
j_call: TRBJ1-1; v_call: TRBV7-3; d_call: .; clone_size: .; cdr3_nt: TGTGCCAGCAGCTTCAGTCTGAACACTGAAGCTTTCTTT; cdr3_aa: CASSFSLNTEAFF
j_call: TRBJ2-3; v_call: TRBV30; d_call: .; clone_size: .; cdr3_nt: TGTGCCTGGAGTGCGTACACCCCAACTAGCATTGTTTCAGATACGCAGTATTTT; cdr3_aa: CAWSAYTPTSIVSDTQYF
j_call: TRBJ1-6; v_call: TRBV19; d_call: .; clone_size: .; cdr3_nt: TGTGCCAGTAGTAAAGTCTGGCAAGAATATTCACCCCTCCACTTT; cdr3_aa: CASSKVWQEYSPLHF
j_call: TRBJ1-3; v_call: TRBV6-5; d_call: .; clone_size: .; cdr3_nt: TGTGCCAGCAGTTACCTGGGGCTCTCTGGAAACACCATATATTTT; cdr3_aa: CASSYLGLSGNTIYF
j_call: TRBJ1-4; v_call: TRBV10-2; d_call: .; clone_size: .; cdr3_nt: TGCGCCAGCAGGGCCGCAAGTGGGGGCGGTGAAAAACTGTTTTTT; cdr3_aa: CASRAASGGGEKLFF
j_call: TRBJ1-2; v_call: TRBV29-1; d_call: TRBD1; clone_size: .; cdr3_nt: TGCAGCGTGATACAGGGGAGAGGCTCTTACTATGGCTACACCTTC; cdr3_aa: CSVIQGRGSYYGYTF
j_call: TRBJ2-5; v_call: TRBV4-2; d_call: TRBD2; clone_size: .; cdr3_nt: TGTGCCAGCAGCCAAGGGGCAAGCGGGGAGCAAGAGACCCAGTACTTC; cdr3_aa: CASSQGASGEQETQYF
j_call: TRBJ1-6; v_call: TRBV5-8; d_call: TRBD1; clone_size: many; cdr3_nt: TGTGCCAGCACCCCCCGGACAGGGCATTCACCCCTCCACTTT; cdr3_aa: CASTPRTGHSPLHF
j_call: TRBJ2-7; v_call: TRBV5-1; d_call: TRBD1; clone_size: .; cdr3_nt: TGCGCCAGCGAGACACCGGGACAGGACTACGAGCAGTACTTC; cdr3_aa: CASETPGQDYEQYF
j_call: TRBJ1-2; v_call: TRBV3-1/TRBV3-2; d_call: .; clone_size: .; cdr3_nt: TGTGCCAGCAGCCCGTACCTGTCGGAGTTCTATGGCTACACCTTC; cdr3_aa: CASSPYLSEFYGYTF
j_call: TRBJ1-1; v_call: TRBV11-3; d_call: .; clone_size: .; cdr3_nt: TGTGCCAGCAGCCGACACGGTGAAGCTTTCTTT; cdr3_aa: CASSRHGEAFF
j_call: TRBJ2-7; v_call: TRBV5-1; d_call: .; clone_size: .; cdr3_nt: TGCGCCAGCAGCTTGGGGGCAGGGCCCATCTACGAGCAGTACTTC; cdr3_aa: CASSLGAGPIYEQYF
j_call: TRBJ1-3; v_call: TRBV6-2/TRBV6-3; d_call: TRBD1; clone_size: .; cdr3_nt: TGTGCCAGCAGTTATTCCGGGACAGCAGGAAACACCATATATTTT; cdr3_aa: CASSYSGTAGNTIYF